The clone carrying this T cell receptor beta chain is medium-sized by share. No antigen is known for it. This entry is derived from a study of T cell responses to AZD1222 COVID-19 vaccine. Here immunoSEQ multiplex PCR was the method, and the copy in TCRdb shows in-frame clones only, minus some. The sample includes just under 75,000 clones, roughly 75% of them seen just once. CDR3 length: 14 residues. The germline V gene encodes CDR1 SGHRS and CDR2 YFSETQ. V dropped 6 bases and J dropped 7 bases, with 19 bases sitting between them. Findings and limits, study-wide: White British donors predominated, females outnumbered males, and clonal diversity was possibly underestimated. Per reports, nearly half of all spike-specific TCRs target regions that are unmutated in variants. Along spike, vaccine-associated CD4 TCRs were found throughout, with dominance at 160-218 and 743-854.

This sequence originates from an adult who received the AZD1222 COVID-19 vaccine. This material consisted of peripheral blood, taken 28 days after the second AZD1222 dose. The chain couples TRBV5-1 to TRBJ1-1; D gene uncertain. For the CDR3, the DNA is TGCGCCAGCACCCTGGGGTGGAGTGGCCTTGAAGCTTTCTTT. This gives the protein CASTLGWSGLEAFF. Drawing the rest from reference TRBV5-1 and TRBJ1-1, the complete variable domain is KAGVTQTPRYLIKTRGQQVTLSCSPISGHRSVSWYQQTPGQGLQFLFEYFSETQRNKGNFPGRFSGRQFSNSRSEMNVSTLELGDSALYLCASTLGWSGLEAFFGQGTRLTVV.